One sample yielded the 30 T cell receptor beta chains listed below, sequenced in a study of control samples from healthy donors and cancer patients. Sequencing was performed with immunoSEQ multiplex PCR; in TCRdb, only in-frame clones are kept and a portion is missing. The sample carries some 140,000 clones, over 85% recorded once. What was sequenced was blood. These receptors were collected from a man aged 40-49 years in good health.

This clone was counted once. The chain links TRBV19 to TRBJ2-7; 8 bases align to TRBD2. There are 14 residues in the CDR3. Per the germline V gene, CDR1 is LNHDA and CDR2 is SQIVND (reference sequence). V gave up 3 bases and J gave up 4 bases; unmatched junction bases: 5. CDR3 nucleotides: TGTGCCAGTAGTATCCGAGCGGGGGTATACGAGCAGTACTTC. It yields the protein CASSIRAGVYEQYF.

This chain joins TRBV9 and TRBJ2-1, with 7 bases fitting TRBD1. Germline lookup yields CDR1 SGDLS and CDR2 YYNGEE. This CDR3 has 14 residues. V lost 4 bases to trimming and J lost 9 bases; unmatched junction nucleotides: 10. The CDR3 region is CASSTAGGPREQFF. Here the CDR3 DNA reads TGTGCCAGCAGCACTGCAGGGGGACCTCGTGAGCAGTTCTTC.

Concerning this clone itself: This sample also contains other DNA sequences that code for the same CDR3. DNA for the CDR3: TGTGCCAGCAGACTACAGGGAAGCTACGAGCAGTACTTC. Protein product: CASRLQGSYEQYF. The chain carries TRBV5-6 and TRBJ2-7, with D perhaps matching TRBD1 (6 bases). Trimming cost V 5 bases and J 3 bases, with 12 bases left between them. This CDR3 region has 13 residues. Germline lookup yields CDR1 SGHDT and CDR2 YYEEEE.

The chain couples TRBV7-9 to TRBJ2-7; no definite D call. CDR3 length: 13 amino acids. Germline V gene sequence: CDR1 SEHNR, CDR2 FQNEAQ (reference sequence). The V gene lost 3 bases and the J gene lost 5 bases, with 11 bases spanning the gap. This CDR3 reads CASSLDPHHEQYF. CDR3 in DNA: TGTGCCAGCAGCTTGGACCCACACCACGAGCAGTACTTC.

This chain links TRBV19 with TRBJ1-6, with 7 bases that match TRBD1. Germline assignment: CDR1 LNHDA and CDR2 SQIVND (reference sequence). The trim removed 7 bases at V and 5 bases at J, leaving 5 bases unmatched. There are 14 residues in the CDR3. The CDR3 DNA follows: TGTGCCAGTACCGTGGGACAGAATAATTCACCCCTCCACTTT. This encodes CASTVGQNNSPLHF.

This chain links TRBV7-9 with TRBJ2-1; D ambiguous. The germline V gene encodes CDR1 SEHNR and CDR2 FQNEAQ (reference sequence). The CDR3 is made up of 13 amino acids. Trimming stripped 3 bases from V and 6 bases from J, with 9 bases between. The CDR3 is CASSFGRANEQFF. The DNA for the CDR3 is TGTGCCAGCAGCTTCGGAAGGGCCAATGAGCAGTTCTTC.

The chain recombines TRBV4-1 with TRBJ1-1, with 9 bases aligning to TRBD1. The germline gives CDR1 MGHRA, CDR2 YSYEKL. The CDR3 extends over 12 amino acids. After removal of 5 bases from V and 13 bases from J, the junction contained 8 bases not matched to a gene. The CDR3 reads CASSKRQGVVFF. As DNA, the CDR3 is TGCGCCAGCAGCAAGCGACAGGGGGTGGTTTTCTTT.

This chain connects TRBV13 to TRBJ1-2, with D possibly being TRBD1 (6 bases). Trimming shortened V by 5 bases and J by 7 bases, and 20 bases separated the two germline ends. This CDR3 spans 15 amino acids. CDR1 and CDR2 (germline): PRHDT, FYEKMQ (reference sequence). This CDR3 reads CASSGAWGPVIGYTF. For the CDR3, the DNA is TGTGCCAGCAGCGGGGCGTGGGGGCCTGTTATTGGCTACACCTTC.

J is TRBJ2-6 and V is TRBV5-1; no clear D. This CDR3 contains 15 residues. Trimming stripped 4 bases from V and 2 bases from J, with 10 bases between. CDR1 and CDR2 (germline): SGHRS, YFSETQ. CDR3: CASSLGPPGANVLTF. For the CDR3, the DNA is TGCGCCAGCAGCCTAGGACCCCCTGGGGCCAACGTCCTGACTTTC.

Here the CDR3 reads CASSVADAPGTQYF. The CDR3 nucleotides read TGTGCCAGCAGCGTAGCGGATGCTCCAGGTACGCAGTATTTT. The chain is built from TRBV9 and TRBJ2-3; D ambiguous. The CDR3 runs 14 residues. The V end lost 0 bases, the J end lost 8 bases, and 13 bases lay between the germline ends. Germline-derived CDR1 and CDR2 are SGDLS and YYNGEE.

This chain uses TRBV2 with TRBJ1-2; possibly TRBD1 for D (5 bases). V lost 8 bases and J lost 4, with 14 bases in between. The CDR3 has 13 residues. Germline V gene sequence: CDR1 SNHLY, CDR2 FYNNEI. The CDR3 nucleotides read TGTGCCAGCGTGGCGGGGCCCAGCTATGGCTACACCTTC. Translation: CASVAGPSYGYTF.

This chain joins TRBV3-1 (or the pseudogene TRBV3-2) and TRBJ1-2, with D unresolved. The CDR3 is made up of 12 amino acids. Trimming stripped 5 bases from V and 2 bases from J, with 6 bases between. CDR1 and CDR2 (germline): LGHDT, YNNKEL (reference sequence). CDR3 sequence reads: CASSDQNYGYTF. The DNA of the CDR3 is TGTGCCAGCAGCGACCAGAACTATGGCTACACCTTC.

The genes are TRBV9 and TRBJ2-1; TRBD2 matches at 7 bases. The CDR3 is 16 residues long. Germline V gene sequence: CDR1 SGDLS, CDR2 YYNGEE. With 0 bases clipped from V and 2 bases from J, the junction kept 5 bases outside the gene matches. The CDR3: CASSVGGGGPYNEQFF. The CDR3 DNA reads TGTGCCAGCAGCGTAGGAGGCGGGGGACCCTACAATGAGCAGTTCTTC.

For the CDR3, the DNA is TGTGCCAGCAGCTTGGGTTCTGGAAGCAGGGATGGCTACACCTTC. The encoded protein is CASSLGSGSRDGYTF. The J gene is TRBJ1-2, the V gene TRBV5-6, with a tentative D call TRBD1 (5 bases). In germline, CDR1 is SGHDT, CDR2 YYEEEE. V was clipped by 0 bases and J by 6 bases, with 15 bases between them. The length of the CDR3 is 15 residues.

This chain uses TRBV12-3 or TRBV12-4 with TRBJ2-1; no reliable D call. Trimming stripped 0 bases from V and 10 bases from J, with 4 bases between. The CDR3 covers 11 residues. CDR3 amino acids: CASSLAGEQFF. The CDR3, as DNA: TGTGCCAGCAGTTTAGCGGGGGAGCAGTTCTTC.

The chain employs TRBV6-2 or TRBV6-3 and TRBJ1-2; D not certain. Germline loops: CDR1 MNHEY, CDR2 SVGEGT. The CDR3 covers 11 residues. The ends were cut back, 6 bases at V and 3 bases at J, with 5 bases in the middle. CDR3 protein: CASSPDYGYTF. The CDR3 coding sequence is TGTGCCAGCAGCCCGGACTATGGCTACACCTTC.

This chain uses TRBV4-3 with TRBJ1-3; no clear D gene. The CDR3 spans 13 residues. Germline V gene sequence: CDR1 LGHNA, CDR2 YSLEER. The germline V and J ends were trimmed by 1 base and 5 bases, with 6 bases remaining between them. In DNA, the CDR3 is TGCGCCAGCAGCCAAGGGCCCCGAAACACCATATATTTT. Protein sequence: CASSQGPRNTIYF.

V gene TRBV6-5 combines with J gene TRBJ1-1, with D possibly being TRBD1 (5 bases). The CDR3 loop spans 13 amino acids. Germline CDR1 is MNHEY and CDR2 is SVGAGI. Trimming took 5 bases from V and 3 from J, leaving 10 bases between them. The CDR3 DNA follows: TGTGCCAGCAGTCGGGGGTTGGACACTGAAGCTTTCTTT. This translates into CASSRGLDTEAFF.

This chain joins TRBV7-6 and TRBJ2-6; D gene uncertain. Germline-derived CDR1 and CDR2 are SGHVS and FNYEAQ. CDR3 size: 14 residues. Trimming took 1 base from V and 0 from J, leaving 1 base between them. The CDR3 region is CASSLDSGANVLTF. The DNA of the CDR3 is TGTGCCAGCAGCTTAGACTCTGGGGCCAACGTCCTGACTTTC.

The V and J genes are TRBV11-2 and TRBJ2-7; possibly TRBD1 for D (6 bases). This CDR3 comprises 15 residues. CDR1 and CDR2 from the germline V gene are SGHAT and FQNNGV. The V gene lost 5 bases and the J gene lost 5 bases, with 19 bases spanning the gap. The DNA of the CDR3 is TGTGCCAGCAGCAGAGTAGCGACAGGTGGACACGAGCAGTACTTC. It translates to CASSRVATGGHEQYF.

The V call is TRBV25-1, the J call TRBJ2-1, with D perhaps matching TRBD1 (5 bases). V lost 4 bases, J lost 7 bases, and 8 bases lay in between. This CDR3 comprises 12 residues. The germline CDR1 and CDR2 sequences are MGHDK and SYGVNS. DNA for the CDR3: TGTGCCAGCAGTGCAGGGCGAAATGAGCAGTTCTTC. Amino acid sequence: CASSAGRNEQFF.

V is TRBV27 and J is TRBJ1-2; no firm D call. Germline values: CDR1 MNHEY, CDR2 SMNVEV (reference sequence). The CDR3 has 13 residues. Trimming took 4 bases from V and 4 from J, leaving 10 bases between them. This CDR3 is CASSSGRAYGYTF. CDR3 in DNA: TGTGCCAGCAGTTCCGGGCGGGCCTATGGCTACACCTTC.

A note on this clone: This sample also contains other DNA sequences that code for the same CDR3. The CDR3 sequence is CATSDLDTQYF. CDR3 DNA sequence: TGTGCCACCAGTGATCTCGATACGCAGTATTTT. The rearrangement uses TRBV24-1 and TRBJ2-3; D unclear. CDR1 is KGHDR, CDR2 SFDVKD, per germline. This CDR3 contains 11 residues. With 3 bases removed from V and 6 bases from J, the gap between germline ends came to 3 bases.

With respect to this clone: Different DNA sequences within this sample yield the same CDR3. The chain carries TRBV28 and TRBJ1-5; the D is unclear. This CDR3 region has 12 residues. Germline lookup yields CDR1 MDHEN and CDR2 SYDVKM. V gave up 2 bases and J gave up 6 bases, with 5 bases separating them. This CDR3 is CASSLGGQPQHF. The CDR3, as DNA: TGTGCCAGCAGTTTAGGAGGTCAGCCCCAGCATTTT.

With regard to this clone: Within the sample, other DNA sequences also encode this same CDR3. J is TRBJ2-2 and V is TRBV6-2 or TRBV6-3, with 8 bases that match TRBD2. After removal of 0 bases from V and 3 bases from J, the junction contained 0 bases not matched to a gene. The germline gives CDR1 MNHEY, CDR2 SVGEGT. CDR3 size: 15 residues. The CDR3 region has the DNA TGTGCCAGCAGTTACTCCGGGGGGGACACCGGGGAGCTGTTTTTT. Its protein product is CASSYSGGDTGELFF.

The chain has TRBV28 and TRBJ1-2; D is unresolved. This CDR3 region has 12 residues. Trimming removed 6 bases from V and 8 bases from J, with 13 bases in between. Germline CDR1 and CDR2: MDHEN and SYDVKM. The CDR3 DNA follows: TGTGCCAGCAGCCCCAATCCGGGGGGCTACACCTTC. Amino acid sequence: CASSPNPGGYTF.

The J gene is TRBJ1-2, the V gene TRBV24-1; a possible D gene is TRBD1 (5 bases). Germline-derived CDR1 and CDR2 are KGHDR and SFDVKD. The CDR3 has 14 residues. V lost 3 bases to trimming and J lost 2 bases, with 9 bases between them. As DNA, the CDR3 is TGTGCCACCAGTGATCCGGGACGGAACTATGGCTACACCTTC. This gives the protein CATSDPGRNYGYTF.

This clone showed up just once. This chain links TRBV6-6 with TRBJ2-7; 8 bases match TRBD2. J was trimmed by 2 bases and V by 5 bases; bases with no gene match: 11. CDR3 length equals 16 residues. Germline CDR1 is MNHNY and CDR2 is SVGAGI (reference sequence). The CDR3 sequence: CASSRATSASPYEQYF. The CDR3 coding sequence is TGTGCCAGCAGTCGAGCGACTAGCGCAAGCCCCTACGAGCAGTACTTC.

Only one count was recorded for this clone. This rearrangement joins TRBV19 to TRBJ1-4, with D unresolved. Germline CDR1 LNHDA, CDR2 SQIVND (reference sequence). The CDR3 runs to 15 residues. V gave up 5 bases and J gave up 8 bases, with 18 bases separating them. As DNA, the CDR3 is TGTGCCAGTAGTCCCTCGCGGTCCGGAGTCGAAAAACTGTTTTTT. It codes for CASSPSRSGVEKLFF.

The count of this clone is one. The chain has TRBV9 and TRBJ1-2; 8 bases align to TRBD1. Looked up from germline, CDR1 is SGDLS and CDR2 is YYNGEE. The CDR3 is 15 residues long. J was trimmed by 3 bases and V by 1 base; bases with no gene match: 5. The CDR3 DNA is TGTGCCAGCAGCGTATCTCCGGGACAGGACTATGGCTACACCTTC. Protein sequence: CASSVSPGQDYGYTF.